The rows below give T cell receptor beta chains drawn from one sample of a study of T cell responses to AZD1222 COVID-19 vaccine. Measured with immunoSEQ multiplex PCR; TCRdb has only the in-frame clones, and not every one. The sample carries about 100,000 clones, 87% recorded once. The sequences come from peripheral blood, collected 28 days after the second AZD1222 dose. Receptor source: an adult who received the AZD1222 COVID-19 vaccine. CDR3s include the opening cysteine and the closing phenylalanine or tryptophan. Fields, in order: J gene, CDR3 length, V gene, clone size, D gene, CDR3 DNA, CDR3 protein. D genes are given only for firm matches. Clone size appears in some rows only: once, few, many, or a class for an expanded clone.

>TRBJ1-1|16|TRBV5-6|.|.
TGTGCCAGCAGCTTAGGAACAGGGAGGAGAGACACTGAAGCTTTCTTT
CASSLGTGRRDTEAFF
>TRBJ2-2|15|TRBV27|.|.
TGTGCCAGCAGTTTAATCGGGATAGACACCGGGGAGCTGTTTTTT
CASSLIGIDTGELFF
>TRBJ2-7|11|TRBV2|.|.
TGTGCCAGCAGTTACACCTACGAGCAGTACTTC
CASSYTYEQYF
>TRBJ2-1|15|TRBV6-5|.|TRBD1
TGTGCCAGCAGTTCGCCGACAGGGGACTACAATGAGCAGTTCTTC
CASSSPTGDYNEQFF
>TRBJ1-5|15|TRBV19|few|TRBD1
TGTGCCAGTAGTAATACTGGGACAGTGACACAGCCCCAGCATTTT
CASSNTGTVTQPQHF
>TRBJ1-1|17|TRBV4-2|.|.
TGTGCCAGCAGCCAAGATGTGACCAGGCAGGTGAACACTGAAGCTTTCTTT
CASSQDVTRQVNTEAFF
>TRBJ2-1|13|TRBV28|.|.
TGTGCCAGCAGTTCCCCCCCCGTAAATGAGCAGTTCTTC
CASSSPPVNEQFF
>TRBJ2-2|15|TRBV21-1|.|.
TGTGCCAGCAGCAAAGTTGCACAGAACACCGGGGAGCTGTTTTTT
CASSKVAQNTGELFF
>TRBJ2-7|12|TRBV20-1|.|.
TGCAGTGCTAGTCGCGCAAACTACGAGCAGTACTTC
CSASRANYEQYF
>TRBJ2-5|16|TRBV5-1|.|.
TGCGCCAGCAGCACCTCGGGGTTCAGCGCCCAAGAGACCCAGTACTTC
CASSTSGFSAQETQYF
>TRBJ2-5|16|TRBV18|.|.
TGTGCCAGCTCACCACCGGGCAGGTTTGGTGCGGAGACCCAGTACTTC
CASSPPGRFGAETQYF
>TRBJ1-4|13|TRBV28|.|.
TGTGCCAGCAGTGTAAGATATGGGGAAAAACTGTTTTTT
CASSVRYGEKLFF
>TRBJ2-7|17|TRBV6-2/TRBV6-3|.|TRBD2
TGTGCCAGCAGTTACTCGATCCTGAGCGGGAGTATCAACGAGCAGTACTTC
CASSYSILSGSINEQYF
>TRBJ1-4|14|TRBV27|once|.
TGTGCCAGCTCCCAGACTACGGGGAATGAAAAACTGTTTTTT
CASSQTTGNEKLFF
>TRBJ1-4|17|TRBV6-6|.|.
TGTGCCAGCAGTCCCACAGGGATCGCTGCAACTAATGAAAAACTGTTTTTT
CASSPTGIAATNEKLFF
>TRBJ1-1|14|TRBV7-2|.|.
TGTGCCAGCAGCCCCGGACACCTATACACTGAAGCTTTCTTT
CASSPGHLYTEAFF
>TRBJ1-2|12|TRBV21-1|.|.
TGTGCCAGCAGCCGCGGGACGGATGGCTACACCTTC
CASSRGTDGYTF
>TRBJ1-2|15|TRBV5-6|.|TRBD1
TGTGCCAGCAGTTCCGGGACAGGGGCAAACTATGGCTACACCTTC
CASSSGTGANYGYTF
>TRBJ2-4|16|TRBV5-6|.|TRBD2
TGTGCCAGCAGCGCCTGGGCTAGCGGGGCCAAAAACATTCAGTACTTC
CASSAWASGAKNIQYF
>TRBJ1-5|14|TRBV10-2|.|TRBD1
TGCGCCAGCAGTGAGAACAGGGGAAATCAGCCCCAGCATTTT
CASSENRGNQPQHF
>TRBJ2-2|12|TRBV30|once|.
TGTGCCTGGAGGGCTAGGGCCGGGGAGCTGTTTTTT
CAWRARAGELFF
>TRBJ1-6|16|TRBV9|once|.
TGTGCCAGCAGCGTATCCGGGCAAACCGGTAATTCACCCCTCCACTTT
CASSVSGQTGNSPLHF
>TRBJ2-1|19|TRBV5-5|.|.
TGTGCCAGCAGTTTTCCGGGACAAGATAGTTTCGCAACCTACAATGAGCAGTTCTTC
CASSFPGQDSFATYNEQFF
>TRBJ1-2|14|TRBV5-6|.|TRBD1
TGTGCCAGCAGCTTGTTGGACAGGGAAGGAGGCTACACCTTC
CASSLLDREGGYTF
>TRBJ2-7|14|TRBV7-9|.|TRBD1
TGTGCCAGCAGCGGAGGGACAGGGAGCCACGAGCAGTACTTC
CASSGGTGSHEQYF
>TRBJ1-1|16|TRBV18|.|TRBD1
TGTGCCAGCTCACCCCGAGGGTTGGGGGCCGGGACAGAGGCTTTCTTT
CASSPRGLGAGTEAFF
>TRBJ2-7|11|TRBV3-1/TRBV3-2|.|.
TGTGCCAGCAGCCAAGTAAACGAGCAGTACTTC
CASSQVNEQYF
>TRBJ2-4|13|TRBV10-1|.|.
TGCGCCAGCAGTAAGGGACTGGGGTCGGCTCAGTACTTC
CASSKGLGSAQYF
>TRBJ2-7|12|TRBV10-2|.|.
TGCGCCAGCAGGGCGGGTTGGGACGAGCAGTACTTC
CASRAGWDEQYF
>TRBJ2-1|15|TRBV5-6|.|.
TGTGCCAGCAGCTTAGAAGCGTCCACCTACAATGAGCAGTTCTTC
CASSLEASTYNEQFF
>TRBJ1-5|17|TRBV5-6|.|.
TGTGCCAGCAGCTTGTGGGGGTATGGCACAGACAATCAGCCCCAGCATTTT
CASSLWGYGTDNQPQHF
>TRBJ1-1|13|TRBV6-5|.|.
TGTGCCAGCAGGTGGGATGTGAACACTGAAGCTTTCTTT
CASRWDVNTEAFF
>TRBJ1-6|18|TRBV3-1/TRBV3-2|.|TRBD1
TGTGCCAGCAGCCAAGATAGCGGGACAGGGAGTGGTGATTCACCCCTCCACTTT
CASSQDSGTGSGDSPLHF
>TRBJ2-5|16|TRBV19|.|TRBD1
TGTGCCAGTAGTACCCGGGACAGGGGTGTCCAAGAGACCCAGTACTTC
CASSTRDRGVQETQYF
>TRBJ1-3|14|TRBV11-2|.|TRBD1
TGTGCCAGCAGCGATCGGACAGGGGGAAACACCATATATTTT
CASSDRTGGNTIYF
>TRBJ2-1|15|TRBV10-3|.|.
TGTGCCATCAGTGTTCAGCACAGGGCCTACAATGAGCAGTTCTTC
CAISVQHRAYNEQFF
>TRBJ2-4|17|TRBV4-1|.|.
TGCGCCAGCAGCCAAGGACTCAGGGAGGTCGACAAAAACATTCAGTACTTC
CASSQGLREVDKNIQYF